A single sample gave rise to the 32 T cell receptor beta chains below, sequenced in a study of identical twins. MiXCR, run by TCRdb on the 5' RACE reads, gives a single entry per CDR3 protein. The data hold 500,000 or so distinct CDR3 sequences, with approximately 14% observed a single time. These data were likewise used in another study, on yellow fever vaccine responses in identical twins.

Sequenced sample: CD4+ T cells sorted from blood. The receptors here all came from a woman aged 18 to 35 in good health.

This clonotype was seen a few times. This chain uses TRBV9 with TRBJ2-3, with TRBD2 identical over 11 bases. Unmatched junction bases numbered 6, after V lost 0 bases and J lost 3 bases. Per the germline V gene, CDR1 is SGDLS and CDR2 is YYNGEE. This CDR3 has 17 amino acids. The CDR3 DNA reads TGTGCCAGCAGCGTAGAGGGACTAGCGGCCCTAACAGATACGCAGTATTTT. It yields the protein CASSVEGLAALTDTQYF.

V is TRBV4-3 and J is TRBJ2-7; D is uncertain. Germline V gene data show CDR1 as LGHNA and CDR2 as YSLEER. Trimming shortened V by 0 bases and J by 4 bases, and 13 bases separated the two germline ends. The CDR3 has 15 amino acids. This CDR3 reads CASSQDGASSYEQYF. The CDR3 bases are TGCGCCAGCAGCCAAGACGGCGCATCCTCTTACGAGCAGTACTTC.

This clonotype was observed many times. Here the CDR3 DNA reads TGTGCCAGCAGCCCCCATTCCGGGTCCCATGAGCAGTTCTTC. The encoded protein is CASSPHSGSHEQFF. V usage is TRBV12-3 or TRBV12-4 and J usage is TRBJ2-1; D gene uncertain. The germline V and J ends were trimmed by 6 bases and 8 bases, with 17 bases remaining between them. This CDR3 spans 14 amino acids.

The chain combines TRBV12-3 or TRBV12-4 with TRBJ2-7; D uncertain. The CDR3 length is 12 residues. Trimming removed 5 bases from V and 4 bases from J, with 9 bases in between. DNA of the CDR3: TGTGCCAGCAGTCACAAGGGTTACGAGCAGTACTTC. Encoded protein: CASSHKGYEQYF.

The chain employs TRBV11-3 and TRBJ2-1, with 9 bases aligning to TRBD2. Unmatched junction bases numbered 9, after V lost 5 bases and J lost 4 bases. From germline, CDR1 is SGHNT and CDR2 YENEEA. The CDR3 consists of 16 residues. The CDR3 is CASSPSTAGGYNEQFF. CDR3 coding DNA: TGTGCCAGCAGCCCCAGCACGGCGGGGGGGTACAATGAGCAGTTCTTC.

The sample holds many counts of this clonotype. The V gene is TRBV19, the J gene TRBJ2-3; D assignment may be TRBD1 or TRBD2 (6 bases each). Between the trimmed V and J ends, which lost 6 bases and 0 bases, there was a span of 10 bases. Per germline, CDR1 LNHDA and CDR2 SQIVND (reference sequence). This CDR3 has 14 residues. This CDR3 reads CASRSGASTDTQYF. The CDR3 region has the DNA TGTGCCAGTAGGTCGGGGGCTAGCACAGATACGCAGTATTTT.

This clonotype was seen many times. The V and J genes are TRBV25-1 and TRBJ2-3, with TRBD1 as a possible D gene (5 bases). Per the germline V gene, CDR1 is MGHDK and CDR2 is SYGVNS. CDR3 size: 13 residues. V was cut by 6 bases and J by 9 bases, with 16 bases left in between. CDR3 sequence (DNA): TGTGCCAGCAGCGATGGCGGAAGGGGAACGCAGTATTTT. Translating gives CASSDGGRGTQYF.

This clonotype showed up just a few times. The CDR3 DNA follows: TGTGCCAGCAGCTTAAAGGGGGGGGTACGCGAGCAGTACTTC. It is translated as CASSLKGGVREQYF. The chain is built from TRBV7-2 and TRBJ2-7; the D gene is possibly TRBD2 (7 bases). The CDR3 extends over 14 amino acids. From germline, CDR1 is SGHTA and CDR2 FQGNSA. Trimming took off 2 bases at V and 6 bases at J, with 14 bases between the two ends.

This clonotype was seen repeatedly, ten times or more. The genes are TRBV30 and TRBJ2-1; 7 positions match TRBD1. Germline CDR1 is GTSNPN and CDR2 is SVGIG (reference sequence). The ends lost 1 base at V and 4 bases at J; junction bases unmatched: 1. The CDR3 length is 13 residues. CDR3 coding DNA: TGTGCCTGGAGTGGGGACAGTTACAATGAGCAGTTCTTC. Residues: CAWSGDSYNEQFF.

This clonotype was seen more than once but under ten times. This chain uses TRBV21-1 with TRBJ2-3; the table assigns TRBD2, which was not confirmed against the DNA. TRBV21-1 is deemed a pseudogene. This CDR3 contains 16 residues. DNA for the CDR3: TGTGCCAGCAGCAAAGATAGGGCAGCTCGTGGAGATACGCAGTATTTT. Amino acids: CASSKDRAARGDTQYF.

This clonotype has more than one count but fewer than ten. The chain is built from TRBV12-3 or TRBV12-4 and TRBJ2-2; 7 bases are shared with TRBD2. This CDR3 region has 13 residues. V gave up 3 bases and J gave up 8 bases; unmatched junction bases: 3. CDR3 loop: CASSFGGGGELFF. The CDR3 bases are TGTGCCAGCAGTTTTGGGGGGGGAGGGGAGCTGTTTTTT.

The rearrangement links TRBV15 to TRBJ2-5; either TRBD1 or TRBD2 may fit D (5 bases each). This CDR3 region has 15 residues. Germline CDR1 reads LNHNV; CDR2 reads YYDKDF (reference sequence). The V and J ends lost 6 bases and 4 bases respectively, with 18 bases between them. CDR3 sequence: CATSTLFEGRETQYF. The CDR3 coding sequence is TGTGCCACCAGTACTTTATTCGAGGGGCGAGAGACCCAGTACTTC. The complete variable domain, with remaining parts taken from reference TRBV15 and TRBJ2-5, reads DAMVIQNPRYQVTQFGKPVTLSCSQTLNHNVMYWYQQKSSQAPKLLFHYYDKDFNNEADTPDNFQSRRPNTSFCFLDIRSPGLGDTAMYLCATSTLFEGRETQYFGPGTRLLVL.

The V and J genes are TRBV11-2 and TRBJ2-7, with TRBD1 as a possible D gene (5 bases). Germline assignment: CDR1 SGHAT and CDR2 FQNNGV. Deletions cut 4 bases from V and 7 bases from J, with 8 bases between. This CDR3 has 11 amino acids. The DNA of the CDR3 is TGTGCCAGCAGCTCGGACATTGAGCAGTACTTC. This encodes CASSSDIEQYF. The full variable domain, rest sourced from reference TRBV11-2 and TRBJ2-7, is EAGVAQSPRYKIIEKRQSVAFWCNPISGHATLYWYQQILGQGPKLLIQFQNNGVVDDSQLPKDRFSAERLKGVDSTLKIQPAKLEDSAVYLCASSSDIEQYFGPGTRLTVT.

The CDR3 reads CASSQQAGSTDTQYF. CDR3 in DNA: TGTGCCAGCAGCCAACAAGCGGGAAGCACAGATACGCAGTATTTT. The chain recombines TRBV12-3 or TRBV12-4 with TRBJ2-3, with TRBD2 matching 7 bases. Trimming cost V 6 bases and J 0 bases; bases outside gene matches: 6. The CDR3 has 15 amino acids.

V gene TRBV10-3 combines with J gene TRBJ2-3, with 12 bases matching TRBD2. The J segment lost 10 bases and the V segment lost 4 bases, leaving 6 bases of the junction unmatched. The CDR3 sequence is 14 residues long. Germline V gene lookup returns CDR1 ENHRY and CDR2 SYGVKD. The CDR3 sequence: CAISGLAGGQAQYF. CDR3 in DNA: TGTGCCATCAGTGGGCTAGCGGGGGGGCAAGCGCAGTATTTT.

This clonotype turned up a few times. The CDR3 nucleotides read TGTGCCAGCAGTTACACCGTAGGAGCGGGGGGTGGCAATGAGCAGTTCTTC. Translating it yields CASSYTVGAGGGNEQFF. V usage is TRBV6-5 and J usage is TRBJ2-1, with 9 bases that match TRBD2. The V segment lost 2 bases and the J segment 6 bases; nucleotides outside the gene matches: 11. Germline CDR1 reads MNHEY; CDR2 reads SVGAGI. The CDR3 spans 17 residues.

Only a few counts were recorded for this clonotype. The rearrangement uses TRBV20-1 and TRBJ2-7; no clear D. V was shortened by 1 base and J by 6 bases, with 4 bases between the two germline ends. The CDR3 is 10 residues long. CDR1 is DFQATT and CDR2 is SNEGSKA in the germline V gene (reference sequence). CDR3 sequence: CSARGPEQYF. The CDR3 coding sequence is TGCAGTGCTAGAGGACCCGAGCAGTACTTC.

This clonotype turned up a few times. The chain combines TRBV6-1 with TRBJ2-7, with D possibly called TRBD1 or TRBD2 (5 bases each). CDR1 MNHNS and CDR2 SASEGT come from the germline V gene. Trimming stripped 6 bases from V and 5 bases from J, with 20 bases between. This CDR3 region has 15 residues. CDR3 loop: CASSSGGGVGDEQYF. The CDR3 coding sequence is TGTGCCAGCAGCAGCGGTGGGGGTGTAGGGGACGAGCAGTACTTC.

Notes on this clonotype: This may be a read error, as it is one base from a much larger clone. The chain combines TRBV5-1 with TRBJ2-3, with D tentatively TRBD1 (5 bases). This CDR3 spans 15 amino acids. V was clipped by 0 bases and J by 2 bases, with 10 bases between them. Germline CDR1 SGHRS, CDR2 YFSETQ. This chain's CDR3 is CASSLGPGNTDTQYF. CDR3 bases: TGCGCCAGCAGCTTGGGGCCAGGGAACACAGATACGCAGTATTTT.

This clonotype was found a few times. The chain uses TRBV5-1 and TRBJ2-7; 7 bases align to TRBD1. This CDR3 comprises 15 residues. V shed 2 bases and J 2 bases; nucleotides not matched to a gene: 7. Germline CDR1 reads SGHRS; CDR2 reads YFSETQ. CDR3 region: CASSLTGTVTYEQYF. CDR3 DNA: TGCGCCAGCAGCTTAACCGGGACAGTGACCTACGAGCAGTACTTC.

V usage is TRBV6-1 and J usage is TRBJ2-7, with TRBD1 matching 8 bases. Germline values: CDR1 MNHNS, CDR2 SASEGT. The V and J ends lost 7 bases and 0 bases, in that order; junction bases with no gene match: 5. This CDR3 is built from 14 residues. The CDR3 DNA follows: TGTGCCAGCACCGGGACAGGCCGCTCCTACGAGCAGTACTTC. As protein: CASTGTGRSYEQYF.

In this sample, this clonotype turned up many times. The chain couples TRBV20-1 to TRBJ2-3; possibly TRBD1 or TRBD2 for D (6 bases each). V lost 3 bases to trimming and J lost 0 bases, with 13 bases between them. The V gene's germline CDR1 is DFQATT and CDR2 SNEGSKA (reference sequence). This CDR3 has 15 residues. This CDR3 is CSASLDSGSTDTQYF. The CDR3 bases are TGCAGTGCTAGCCTGGACAGCGGGAGCACAGATACGCAGTATTTT.

This clonotype turned up a few times. This chain connects TRBV28 to TRBJ2-2; D remains unclear. Deletions cut 6 bases from V and 4 bases from J, with 18 bases between. This CDR3 has 16 amino acids. Germline assignment: CDR1 MDHEN and CDR2 SYDVKM. The CDR3 bases are TGTGCCAGCAGCTCCTCCGGAAGGCCCTCCACCGGGGAGCTGTTTTTT. This sequence encodes CASSSSGRPSTGELFF.

This clonotype has more than one count but fewer than ten. This chain uses TRBV30 with TRBJ1-2, with D uncertain. The CDR3 is 15 amino acids. V lost 0 bases, J lost 5 bases, and 16 bases lay in between. Germline V lookup: CDR1 GTSNPN, CDR2 SVGIG (reference sequence). The CDR3 nucleotides are TGTGCCTGGAGTGTAGGCGTCAACATCGGGTATGGCTACACCTTC. Translated, it gives CAWSVGVNIGYGYTF.

The chain has TRBV7-2 and TRBJ2-7, with D perhaps matching TRBD2 (6 bases). With 5 bases removed from V and 0 bases from J, the gap between germline ends came to 17 bases. The CDR3 runs to 16 residues. In germline, CDR1 is SGHTA, CDR2 FQGNSA. This CDR3 is CASSRAGHSLSYEQYF. Here the CDR3 DNA reads TGTGCCAGCAGCCGAGCGGGCCATTCCCTCTCCTACGAGCAGTACTTC.

At least ten counts were recorded for this clonotype. The J gene is TRBJ2-3, the V gene TRBV5-1; 11 bases agree with TRBD2. V shed 3 bases, J shed 4 bases, and the junction held 10 bases outside the gene matches. Germline V gene lookup returns CDR1 SGHRS and CDR2 YFSETQ. The CDR3 sequence is 17 residues long. DNA for the CDR3: TGCGCCAGCAGCTCGGGCGGCCCTAGCGGGGGGTCAGATACGCAGTATTTT. Its protein is CASSSGGPSGGSDTQYF. Supplemented by reference TRBV5-1 and TRBJ2-3, the full variable domain reads KAGVTQTPRYLIKTRGQQVTLSCSPISGHRSVSWYQQTPGQGLQFLFEYFSETQRNKGNFPGRFSGRQFSNSRSEMNVSTLELGDSALYLCASSSGGPSGGSDTQYFGPGTRLTVL.

This clonotype was seen only a few times. The chain uses TRBV2 and TRBJ2-7; 7 nucleotides line up with TRBD1. The ends lost 7 bases at V and 6 bases at J; junction bases unmatched: 6. The germline CDR1 and CDR2 sequences are SNHLY and FYNNEI. The CDR3 consists of 12 residues. The CDR3 loop is CASTAYRGEQYF. CDR3 DNA: TGTGCCAGCACCGCATACAGGGGCGAGCAGTACTTC.

This clonotype was picked up a small number of times. The J gene is TRBJ2-1, the V gene TRBV28, with D perhaps matching TRBD1 (5 bases). V shed 4 bases and J shed 9 bases, with 16 bases lying between them. There are 14 residues in the CDR3. Germline CDR1 is MDHEN and CDR2 is SYDVKM. The CDR3 sequence is CASSSDNQGTEQFF. The CDR3 coding sequence is TGTGCCAGCAGTTCCGACAACCAGGGAACTGAGCAGTTCTTC.

This clonotype was counted only a few times. The chain combines TRBV20-1 with TRBJ2-3, with 12 nucleotides matching TRBD2. This CDR3 spans 17 amino acids. Germline loops: CDR1 DFQATT, CDR2 SNEGSKA (reference sequence). The V and J ends lost 3 bases and 5 bases, in that order; junction bases with no gene match: 12. The CDR3 DNA is TGCAGTGCTAGTTTCCTAGCGGGAGGGTTAGGGGGAGATACGCAGTATTTT. This gives the protein CSASFLAGGLGGDTQYF.

The rearrangement uses TRBV7-2 and TRBJ2-7; D is unresolved. This CDR3 is built from 15 residues. In germline, CDR1 is SGHTA, CDR2 FQGNSA. V was trimmed by 1 base and J by 5 bases, leaving 15 bases between them. CDR3 nucleotide sequence: TGTGCCAGCAGCTTAGGTGGCCCGCGTAGGGACGAGCAGTACTTC. Translation gives CASSLGGPRRDEQYF.

The chain links TRBV7-2 to TRBJ2-3; D not certain. The CDR3 contains 13 residues. CDR1 is SGHTA, CDR2 FQGNSA, per germline. Trimming took 2 bases from V and 3 from J, leaving 6 bases between them. The CDR3 spells CASSLRMTDTQYF. For the CDR3, the DNA is TGTGCCAGCAGCTTACGGATGACAGATACGCAGTATTTT.

V gene TRBV6-2 or TRBV6-3 combines with J gene TRBJ2-3; D call uncertain. The CDR3 is made up of 16 amino acids. Germline V gene lookup returns CDR1 MNHEY and CDR2 SVGEGT. The germline V and J ends were trimmed by 5 bases and 0 bases, with 15 bases remaining between them. For the CDR3, the DNA is TGTGCCAGCAGTCAACGACCAGAAGCTAGCACAGATACGCAGTATTTT. Translated, it gives CASSQRPEASTDTQYF.